This T cell receptor beta chain was profiled in a study of T cells in Graves' hyperthyroidism and ophthalmopathy. Researchers took RNA transcripts and amplified the TCR beta CDR3 regions from them. A set of HTBI primers served as the primers for a first-round RT-PCR of the TCR CDR3. TCRdb fed the multiplex PCR reads into MiXCR, producing one record per CDR3 protein. Of some 510,000 distinct CDR3 sequences in the sample, around 20% were seen once. The receptor's source is a man aged 18 to 29 with Graves' hyperthyroidism. The sample taken for sequencing was blood.

The CDR3 here is CASSQTGSNTGELFF. The CDR3 bases are TGTGCCAGCAGCCAGACAGGGAGCAACACCGGGGAGCTGTTTTTT. The V call is TRBV12-3 or TRBV12-4, the J call TRBJ2-2; 7 positions match TRBD1. Trimming removed 6 bases from V and 2 bases from J; junction bases left unmatched: 6. CDR3 length: 15 amino acids.